These T cell receptor beta chains were read from a single sample in a study of blood T cell repertoires in COVID-19. Profiled with immunoSEQ multiplex PCR; TCRdb holds only in-frame clones, not every one. The table has 25,000 to 30,000 clones, roughly 90% seen once; the top ten hold 1.5% to 2%. The sequenced sample was peripheral blood. Receptors originate from a woman aged 55 to 70 with active COVID-19. The CDR3 runs from the conserved cysteine through the conserved F or W. A D gene is named only where the DNA matches it firmly. Clone size is given for some rows only: seen once, a few or many times, or a class if the clone is expanded.

d_call clone_size j_call v_call cdr3_aa cdr3_nt
NA once TRBJ2-1 TRBV19 CASSIGGYGGSYNEQFF TGTGCCAGTAGTATTGGTGGGTACGGCGGGTCCTACAATGAGCAGTTCTTC
NA NA TRBJ1-2 TRBV19 CASSSQGPNFGYTF TGTGCCAGTTCTTCCCAGGGGCCTAACTTCGGCTACACCTTC
TRBD2 NA TRBJ2-1 TRBV19 CASSTSSPGLAGDEQFF TGTGCCAGTAGTACCTCTTCTCCGGGACTAGCGGGTGATGAGCAGTTCTTC
NA once TRBJ2-5 TRBV6-4 CASSDQMQGWVRETQYF TGTGCCAGCAGTGATCAGATGCAGGGATGGGTCCGTGAGACCCAGTACTTC
TRBD1 NA TRBJ2-6 TRBV7-8 CAVRKGQGASGANVLTF TGTGCCGTCCGTAAGGGCCAGGGGGCGAGTGGGGCCAACGTCCTGACTTTC
NA NA TRBJ1-6 TRBV2 CASSEEQGISPLHF TGTGCCAGCAGTGAAGAACAGGGTATTTCACCCCTCCACTTT
TRBD2 NA TRBJ2-1 TRBV28 CASKGLADYNEQFF TGTGCCAGCAAAGGACTAGCGGATTACAATGAGCAGTTCTTC
TRBD1 NA TRBJ1-2 TRBV6-1 CASSERDRANYGYTF TGTGCCAGCAGTGAAAGGGACAGGGCTAACTATGGCTACACCTTC
TRBD1 NA TRBJ1-4 TRBV6-5 CASSVGTGMNEKLFF TGTGCCAGCAGCGTCGGGACAGGGATGAATGAAAAACTGTTTTTT
TRBD1 NA TRBJ1-2 TRBV7-3 CASSLDRGYGYTF TGTGCCAGCAGCTTGGACAGGGGTTATGGCTACACCTTC
NA NA TRBJ1-2 TRBV30 CAWTWESYGYTF TGTGCCTGGACTTGGGAGAGCTATGGCTACACCTTC
TRBD1 NA TRBJ2-2 TRBV7-6 CASSLVFKGQGATGELFF TGTGCCAGCAGCTTAGTATTCAAGGGACAGGGGGCGACCGGGGAGCTGTTTTTT
TRBD2 NA TRBJ2-5 TRBV30 CAWSVPVAGAFQETQYF TGTGCCTGGAGTGTACCCGTAGCGGGAGCCTTCCAAGAGACCCAGTACTTC
TRBD2 NA TRBJ2-2 TRBV7-8 CASSLVVGMAGAGTGELFF TGTGCCAGCAGCTTAGTAGTGGGGATGGCGGGAGCGGGAACCGGGGAGCTGTTTTTT
NA NA TRBJ2-3 TRBV3-1/TRBV3-2 CASSQALPGTDTQYF TGTGCCAGCAGCCAAGCCCTACCCGGCACAGATACGCAGTATTTT
TRBD2 once TRBJ2-7 TRBV5-1 CASSLRGPSGNSGEQYF TGCGCCAGCAGCTTGCGGGGTCCTAGCGGGAACTCGGGGGAGCAGTACTTC
TRBD1 NA TRBJ2-3 TRBV27 CASSLLPGGVWDTQYF TGTGCCAGCAGTTTGCTGCCAGGGGGCGTATGGGATACGCAGTATTTT
NA few TRBJ1-1 TRBV7-9 CASSLDMNTEAFF TGTGCCAGCAGCTTAGACATGAACACTGAAGCTTTCTTT
NA few TRBJ2-5 TRBV6-6 CASRPGEEETQYF TGTGCCAGCAGACCCGGGGAGGAAGAGACCCAGTACTTC
NA NA TRBJ1-2 TRBV20-1 CSAIQGEGYTF TGCAGTGCTATACAGGGCGAGGGCTACACCTTC
TRBD2 NA TRBJ2-3 TRBV18 CASSLNPARGTSGDTQYF TGTGCCAGCTCACTCAACCCAGCACGGGGGACTAGCGGAGATACGCAGTATTTT
TRBD2 NA TRBJ2-1 TRBV27 CASSSQVFGLAGGHEQFF TGTGCCAGCAGTTCACAGGTATTCGGACTAGCGGGAGGACATGAGCAGTTCTTC
TRBD1 NA TRBJ1-2 TRBV10-3 CAISGDRGPFEQGYTF TGTGCCATCAGTGGGGACAGGGGACCTTTTGAGCAGGGCTACACCTTC
NA NA TRBJ1-5 TRBV19 CASSRHSSNQPQHF TGTGCCAGTAGTCGACATTCTAGCAATCAGCCCCAGCATTTT
TRBD2 NA TRBJ2-7 TRBV5-4 CASSEDGSGNYEQYF TGTGCCAGCAGCGAGGACGGTAGCGGGAACTACGAGCAGTACTTC